The sequence of this T cell receptor beta chain was determined in a study of tumor-infiltrating lymphocytes in primary liver carcinoma. V was trimmed by 4 bases and J by 2 bases, leaving 14 bases between them. This CDR3 is 16 amino acids long. Looked up from germline, CDR1 is SNHLY and CDR2 is FYNNEI. Each 20-30 mg portion of unsorted bulk tissue served as the source for co-extraction of RNA and DNA. A primer in the constant region served to generate TCR beta cDNA from roughly 550 ng of total RNA. Construction of TCR beta libraries relied on three successive nested multiplex PCR rounds employing slightly modified ARM-PCR. TRBV1-TRBV30 forward primers paired with a C-beta reverse primer were used in the first two PCR rounds, which ran roughly 9 cycles each. MiXCR, applied by TCRdb to the multiplex PCR reads, yields one record per CDR3 protein. The profile shows 75,000 to 80,000 distinct CDR3 sequences, 65% to 75% of them singletons.

Input material: tumor-adjacent normal liver tissue. This chain connects TRBV2 to TRBJ2-2; possible D gene TRBD1, 5 bases. The source is a man in his forties or fifties with primary liver carcinoma and hepatitis B virus infection. CDR3 coding DNA: TGTGCCAGCAGTGTAGATAGACAGAAAAACACCGGGGAGCTGTTTTTT. It yields the protein CASSVDRQKNTGELFF. The whole variable domain, remainder taken from reference TRBV2 and TRBJ2-2, is EPEVTQTPSHQVTQMGQEVILRCVPISNHLYFYWYRQILGQKVEFLVSFYNNEISEKSEIFDDQFSVERPDGSNFTLKIRSTKLEDSAMYFCASSVDRQKNTGELFFGEGSRLTVL.